The 8 T cell receptor beta chains listed next were all sequenced from one sample in a study of T cell responses to AZD1222 COVID-19 vaccine. Clones were sequenced by immunoSEQ multiplex PCR, and TCRdb holds only the in-frame ones, with some missing. The sample yields roughly 99,000 clones, about 90% seen once. The sample consisted of peripheral blood, taken 28 days after the second AZD1222 dose. These receptors all stem from an adult who received the AZD1222 COVID-19 vaccine.

The count of this clone is one. The chain carries TRBV6-5 and TRBJ1-2, with D perhaps TRBD1 (5 bases). The CDR3 length is 13 residues. Looked up from germline, CDR1 is MNHEY and CDR2 is SVGAGI. V was shortened by 6 bases and J by 4 bases, with 12 bases between the two germline ends. The CDR3 nucleotides are TGTGCCAGCAGCTCCCTCGGGGGCTATGGCTACACCTTC. This codes for CASSSLGGYGYTF.

The rearrangement joins TRBV5-1 to TRBJ2-5, with 9 bases matching TRBD1. Germline assignment: CDR1 SGHRS and CDR2 YFSETQ. V lost 5 bases and J lost 3; bases outside the gene matches: 2. The CDR3 extends over 13 amino acids. The CDR3: CASSWTGEETQYF. In DNA form, the CDR3 reads TGCGCCAGCAGTTGGACAGGGGAAGAGACCCAGTACTTC.

The chain combines TRBV7-8 with TRBJ2-7, with 7 bases aligning to TRBD2. With 0 bases clipped from V and 3 bases from J, the junction kept 2 bases outside the gene matches. CDR1 SGHVS and CDR2 FQNEAQ come from the germline V gene. CDR3 length: 14 amino acids. The CDR3 protein is CASSLAGGVYEQYF. For the CDR3, the DNA is TGTGCCAGCAGCTTAGCGGGGGGGGTCTACGAGCAGTACTTC.

The CDR3 loop reads CASSQDSAKGGEGNYGYTF. Here the CDR3 DNA reads TGTGCCAGCAGCCAAGATTCAGCTAAAGGGGGCGAGGGGAACTATGGCTACACCTTC. V usage is TRBV3-1 (or the pseudogene TRBV3-2) and J usage is TRBJ1-2; 7 nucleotides line up with TRBD1. CDR1 and CDR2 from the germline V gene are LGHDT and YNNKEL (reference sequence). V lost 0 bases, J lost 2 bases, and 15 bases stayed unmatched. This CDR3 has 19 amino acids.

This clone has a handful of counts. This chain links TRBV11-2 with TRBJ2-2; 8 bases are shared with TRBD1. Trimming cost V 3 bases and J 1 base; bases outside gene matches: 1. The length of the CDR3 is 15 residues. Germline V gives CDR1 SGHAT, CDR2 FQNNGV. The chain's CDR3 is CASSFGTGNTGELFF. In DNA, the CDR3 is TGTGCCAGCAGCTTCGGGACAGGGAACACCGGGGAGCTGTTTTTT.

This clone showed up just once. The rearrangement joins TRBV27 to TRBJ1-1, with 8 bases lining up with TRBD1. CDR3 length equals 13 residues. J was trimmed by 4 bases and V by 2 bases; bases with no gene match: 0. Per the germline V gene, CDR1 is MNHEY and CDR2 is SMNVEV (reference sequence). In nucleotides, the CDR3 is TGTGCCAGCAGTTTACAGGGGGCCACTGAAGCTTTCTTT. Encoded protein: CASSLQGATEAFF.

The J gene is TRBJ2-1, the V gene TRBV28, with D possibly being TRBD1 (6 bases). There are 16 residues in the CDR3. The germline V gene encodes CDR1 MDHEN and CDR2 SYDVKM. Trimming stripped 6 bases from V and 7 bases from J, with 22 bases between. CDR3 nucleotides: TGTGCCAGCAGAAGGGCCAGGGGTCCCGGGCGGAATGAGCAGTTCTTC. It is translated as CASRRARGPGRNEQFF.

The chain carries TRBV12-3 or TRBV12-4 and TRBJ2-7; perhaps TRBD1 as D (6 bases). CDR3 length: 13 residues. The V and J ends lost 5 bases and 3 bases respectively, with 11 bases between them. CDR3 sequence: CASSVGQFYEQYF. In DNA, the CDR3 is TGTGCCAGCAGTGTCGGACAGTTCTACGAGCAGTACTTC.